The clone carrying this T cell receptor (beta chain) occurred a few times. Its specificity is unknown. This sample was taken from a study of vaccination and CD4 T cells after COVID-19. Across the whole study: All convalescent patients were nasal swab PCR positive for SARS-CoV-2; eight or nine had mild and one severe disease. Every participant had a vaccine, which was either BNT162b2 or mRNA-1273, given in two doses.

Germline-derived CDR1 and CDR2 are MNHEY and SMNVEV (reference sequence). V was clipped by 5 bases and J by 0 bases, with 13 bases between them. The CDR3 runs 15 residues. Sequence data for DNA of cultured CD4+ T cells were generated by the Oncomine TCR Beta short-read assay. It was cultured CD4+ T cells from which genomic DNA was extracted. Each CDR3 protein gets one entry after TCRdb re-called the PCR reads with MiXCR. The sample holds 9,500 to 10,000 distinct CDR3 sequences, more than 35% seen once. The sample's treatment: approximately 11-day PBMC culture with coronavirus spike peptide pools or control peptides (ViraFEST assay). ViraFEST expanded antigen-specific T cells with peptide pools, then sequenced TCRs.

The material sequenced was CD4+ T cells from blood, cultured in vitro. This TCR was sampled from a human donor who had recovered from COVID-19. The genes are TRBV27 and TRBJ1-2; tentative D call: TRBD1 (6 bases). CDR3 sequence: CASSASGVPNYGYTF. The CDR3 nucleotides are TGTGCCAGCAGTGCCTCAGGGGTTCCTAACTATGGCTACACCTTC.